The clone carrying this T cell receptor beta chain was observed once. The sample comes from a study of blood T cell repertoires in COVID-19. Whole-study context: Acute and convalescent COVID-19 specimens originated in the United States, Italy and Spain. The cDNA or gDNA used as material had been derived from T cells, B-cell-depleted T cells, or PBMCs.

Per the authors' pipeline: Amplification from reference gene primers served as the basis for estimated nucleated cell counts. TCRdb's table, derived via immunoSEQ multiplex PCR, lists solely in-frame clones and lacks some. V and J calls and clone size follow that table, whereas D and trimming were derived from the DNA. The sample has approximately 450,000 clones, about 89% seen once. J gave up 6 bases and V 2 bases, and 12 bases lay outside the gene matches. Germline CDR1 and CDR2: SGHNT and YYREEE (reference sequence). The CDR3 covers 18 residues. Sequenced input: peripheral blood. The TCR originated in a woman aged 25 to 39 with acute or convalescent COVID-19. This chain connects TRBV5-4 to TRBJ2-2; 11 nucleotides align to TRBD2. The CDR3 nucleotides are TGTGCCAGCAGCTTACCGCCGACTAGCGGGGCCCACCCCGGGGAGCTGTTTTTT. Translating gives CASSLPPTSGAHPGELFF.